One and the same sample provided the 29 T cell receptor beta chains below, sequenced in a study of blood T cells in healthy people across ages. Primers used in a second PCR of roughly 6 to 11 cycles were a sample-barcoded 5' primer and a J-beta primer mix. TCRdb itself ran the 5' RACE reads through MiXCR, one entry per CDR3 protein. The table has about 780,000 distinct CDR3 sequences, about 45% seen once. Sequencing was performed on blood. The source of these receptors is a man aged 80 or over in good health.

The V call is TRBV29-1, the J call TRBJ1-3, with D perhaps matching TRBD1 (5 bases). The V gene's germline CDR1 is SQVTM and CDR2 ANQGSEA. The CDR3 is 15 amino acids. V dropped 4 bases and J dropped 2 bases, with 15 bases sitting between them. The chain's CDR3 is CSVVPGTEPGNTIYF. CDR3 DNA: TGCAGCGTTGTACCTGGGACGGAACCTGGAAACACCATATATTTT.

This sequence joins TRBV12-3 or TRBV12-4 and TRBJ1-5, with 9 bases aligning to TRBD1. The ends lost 6 bases at V and 3 bases at J; junction bases unmatched: 15. The CDR3 totals 18 residues. The CDR3 bases are TGTGCCAGCAGATCCGGGACAGGGAGGGGCCTTAACAATCAGCCCCAGCATTTT. Translated: CASRSGTGRGLNNQPQHF.

As to this clonotype: A much more abundant neighbour one base away suggests this may be a read error. The chain combines TRBV12-3 or TRBV12-4 with TRBJ2-1; TRBD2 matches at 9 bases. The CDR3 runs 14 residues. Trimming removed 6 bases from V and 7 bases from J; junction bases left unmatched: 7. CDR3 residues: CASSGTSRKNEQFF. DNA for the CDR3: TGTGCCAGCAGCGGGACTAGCAGGAAGAATGAGCAGTTCTTC.

This clonotype was found a few times. This rearrangement joins TRBV28 to TRBJ2-7; 7 nucleotides line up with TRBD2. The germline V gene encodes CDR1 MDHEN and CDR2 SYDVKM. J was trimmed by 0 bases and V by 5 bases; bases with no gene match: 7. CDR3 size: 15 residues. The CDR3 coding sequence is TGTGCCAGCAGTATCTTGGGAGGGACCTCCTACGAGCAGTACTTC. Translation gives CASSILGGTSYEQYF. Using reference TRBV28 and TRBJ2-7 for the parts outside the CDR3, the full variable domain is DVKVTQSSRYLVKRTGEKVFLECVQDMDHENMFWYRQDPGLGLRLIYFSYDVKMKEKGDIPEGYSVSREKKERFSLILESASTNQTSMYLCASSILGGTSYEQYFGPGTRLTVT.

In this sample, this clonotype turned up a few times. A junction end diverges from the germline sequence, so it may reflect a read error. The V call is TRBV29-1, the J call TRBJ2-5; tentatively, D is TRBD1 or TRBD2 (6 bases each). The CDR3 is made up of 13 amino acids. In germline, CDR1 is SQVTM, CDR2 ANQGSEA. The DNA of the CDR3 is TGCAGCGGTGAAGGGGGGTGGGGGGAGACCCAGTACTTC. Its translation: CSGEGGWGETQYF.

This clonotype came up many times. V gene TRBV12-3 or TRBV12-4 combines with J gene TRBJ2-7; D might be TRBD2 (5 bases). This CDR3 contains 14 residues. Between the trimmed V and J ends, which lost 0 bases and 8 bases, there was a span of 14 bases. The CDR3 region has the DNA TGTGCCAGCAGTTTAGCGTTTAAGGAGGCCCAGCAGTACTTC. Its translation: CASSLAFKEAQQYF.

This clonotype appeared a few times. V usage is TRBV5-1 and J usage is TRBJ2-1, with D possibly being TRBD2 (5 bases). The CDR3 has 14 residues. V lost 0 bases to trimming and J lost 7 bases, with 11 bases between them. The germline gives CDR1 SGHRS, CDR2 YFSETQ. The CDR3: CASSLDGVRNEQFF. The CDR3 DNA follows: TGCGCCAGCAGCTTGGACGGGGTACGAAATGAGCAGTTCTTC.

This clonotype was recorded a few times. The chain joins TRBV20-1 to TRBJ2-3, with 10 bases aligning to TRBD2. The germline V gene has CDR1 DFQATT and CDR2 SNEGSKA (reference sequence). CDR3 length equals 15 residues. The ends lost 1 base at V and 6 bases at J; junction bases unmatched: 7. CDR3 residues: CSARVLAGVSDTQYF. CDR3 DNA sequence: TGCAGTGCTAGAGTTCTAGCGGGAGTGTCCGATACGCAGTATTTT.

This clonotype was seen at least ten times. This chain uses TRBV27 with TRBJ2-1, with 7 bases identical to TRBD1. V lost 4 bases, J lost 0 bases, and 3 bases stayed unmatched. The CDR3 runs to 15 residues. The germline gives CDR1 MNHEY, CDR2 SMNVEV (reference sequence). Written as DNA, the CDR3 is TGTGCCAGCAGTTACACAGGGGACTCCTACAATGAGCAGTTCTTC. Translation gives CASSYTGDSYNEQFF.

This clonotype was found a few times. The chain carries TRBV5-6 and TRBJ2-4; 7 positions match TRBD2. V was clipped by 4 bases and J by 8 bases; unmatched bases: 9. CDR1 and CDR2 from the germline V gene are SGHDT and YYEEEE. The CDR3 sequence is 14 residues long. The CDR3, as DNA: TGTGCCAGCAGCATCACTGGGGCGGGGGACATTCAGTACTTC. Protein: CASSITGAGDIQYF.

Note on this clonotype: The junction departs from germline at one end; a sequencing error may be responsible. The chain couples TRBV6-6 to TRBJ2-7, with a weak D call TRBD2 (6 bases). Germline CDR1 and CDR2: MNHNY and SVGAGI (reference sequence). The CDR3 contains 14 residues. Here the CDR3 DNA reads TGTGCCAGCAGTCACTCTCCTAGCGCCTACGAGCAGTACTTC. Its translation is CASSHSPSAYEQYF.

This sequence joins TRBV29-1 and TRBJ2-5; 7 bases map to TRBD1. The J call is doubtful: the DNA matches TRBJ2-7 better. The CDR3 has 13 residues. The germline V gene has CDR1 SQVTM and CDR2 ANQGSEA. CDR3 nucleotide sequence: TGCAGCGTGCGTTACGCGACAGGGAACGAGCAGTACTTC. Translating it yields CSVRYATGNEQYF.

The CDR3 region is CASSQGRTGGEETQYF. The CDR3 DNA reads TGTGCCAGCAGCCAAGGTCGAACGGGAGGGGAGGAGACCCAGTACTTC. The gene calls are TRBV14 and TRBJ2-5; 8 nucleotides agree with TRBD2. CDR1 is SGHDN and CDR2 is FVKESK in the germline V gene. With 1 base clipped from V and 5 bases from J, the junction kept 9 bases outside the gene matches. The CDR3 extends over 16 amino acids.

This clonotype has just a few counts. V usage is TRBV29-1 and J usage is TRBJ2-1; 9 nucleotides align to TRBD2. V was clipped by 4 bases and J by 0 bases; unmatched bases: 10. This CDR3 has 17 residues. Germline V gives CDR1 SQVTM, CDR2 ANQGSEA. CDR3 in DNA: TGCAGCGTTGGTCCCAGCGGGAGGCCGAGCTCCTACAATGAGCAGTTCTTC. It yields the protein CSVGPSGRPSSYNEQFF.

V usage is TRBV9 and J usage is TRBJ2-7, with D maybe TRBD2 (6 bases). CDR1 is SGDLS and CDR2 is YYNGEE in the germline V gene. The CDR3 extends over 14 amino acids. Trimming took off 3 bases at V and 2 bases at J, with 12 bases between the two ends. CDR3 sequence: CASSAQAGPYEQYF. The CDR3 nucleotides are TGTGCCAGCAGCGCGCAAGCGGGTCCCTACGAGCAGTACTTC.

This clonotype has ten or more counts. The genes are TRBV2 and TRBJ2-7; 7 nucleotides match TRBD2. Germline assignment: CDR1 SNHLY and CDR2 FYNNEI. The V segment lost 6 bases and the J segment 6 bases; nucleotides outside the gene matches: 11. The CDR3 loop spans 14 amino acids. This CDR3 reads CASSRWREPSEQYF. DNA of the CDR3: TGTGCCAGCAGCCGGTGGCGGGAGCCCTCCGAGCAGTACTTC. The entire variable domain, with the rest obtained from reference TRBV2 and TRBJ2-7, is as follows: EPEVTQTPSHQVTQMGQEVILRCVPISNHLYFYWYRQILGQKVEFLVSFYNNEISEKSEIFDDQFSVERPDGSNFTLKIRSTKLEDSAMYFCASSRWREPSEQYFGPGTRLTVT.

The V call is TRBV12-3 or TRBV12-4, the J call TRBJ2-7; 7 positions match TRBD2. The CDR3 runs to 14 residues. V was pared by 1 base and J by 6 bases, with 6 bases of the junction left unmatched. The CDR3 reads CASSLGGRVREQYF. The CDR3 region has the DNA TGTGCCAGCAGTTTAGGAGGGAGGGTTCGCGAGCAGTACTTC.

This clonotype has a single count. The J gene is TRBJ2-2, the V gene TRBV6-6; D remains unclear. V lost 5 bases, J lost 1 base, and 5 bases lay in between. The CDR3 length is 13 residues. The germline V gene encodes CDR1 MNHNY and CDR2 SVGAGI (reference sequence). The chain's CDR3 is CASSHQNTGELFF. The CDR3 DNA reads TGTGCCAGCAGTCACCAGAACACCGGGGAGCTGTTTTTT.

This clonotype has more than one count but fewer than ten. At one end, the junction sequence differs from germline, possibly due to a read error. The chain joins TRBV10-3 to TRBJ2-1; 10 nucleotides agree with TRBD2. This CDR3 spans 14 amino acids. Germline CDR1 reads ENHRY; CDR2 reads SYGVKD. The CDR3: CAINEREGYNEQFF. The CDR3 nucleotides are TGTGCCATCAATGAGCGGGAGGGATACAATGAGCAGTTCTTC.

The chain joins TRBV18 to TRBJ2-1, with D maybe TRBD1 (5 bases). Trimming removed 3 bases at V and 7 bases at J, with 7 bases between. The CDR3 totals 12 residues. Germline CDR1 KGHSH, CDR2 LQKENI. CDR3 residues: CASSPTVNEQFF. CDR3 DNA: TGTGCCAGCTCACCGACAGTGAATGAGCAGTTCTTC.

To note about this clonotype: Since a much larger clone is just one base distant, this may be a read error. This chain links TRBV7-8 with TRBJ2-1; D remains ambiguous. V shed 5 bases and J shed 15 bases, with 14 bases lying between them. The CDR3 runs to 11 residues. Germline CDR1 SGHVS, CDR2 FQNEAQ. In DNA, the CDR3 is TGTGCCAGCAGCGTAGTAGATCATCCGTTCTTC. Translated, it gives CASSVVDHPFF.

J is TRBJ2-1 and V is TRBV11-1; D uncertain. In germline, CDR1 is SGHAT, CDR2 FQDESV (reference sequence). V dropped 5 bases and J dropped 8 bases, with 19 bases sitting between them. The CDR3 is 15 amino acids. The DNA for the CDR3 is TGTGCCAGCAGCCCTTTGGGCTCGACTTACGATGAGCAGTTCTTC. This codes for CASSPLGSTYDEQFF.

V usage is TRBV20-1 and J usage is TRBJ2-3; D may be TRBD1 or TRBD2 (5 bases each). The CDR3 sequence is 15 residues long. The germline V gene encodes CDR1 DFQATT and CDR2 SNEGSKA (reference sequence). Between the trimmed V and J ends, which lost 5 bases and 0 bases, there was a span of 15 bases. The CDR3 region is CSAYGAQISTDTQYF. CDR3 DNA sequence: TGCAGTGCTTACGGGGCTCAGATTAGCACAGATACGCAGTATTTT.

V and J are TRBV28 and TRBJ1-1, with D uncertain. The CDR3 is 14 amino acids. Trimming stripped 6 bases from V and 0 bases from J, with 11 bases between. CDR1 is MDHEN and CDR2 is SYDVKM in the germline V gene. CDR3 amino acids: CASSPRHLNTEAFF. The DNA of the CDR3 is TGTGCCAGCAGCCCGCGGCACTTGAACACTGAAGCTTTCTTT. Filled out from reference TRBV28 and TRBJ1-1, the complete variable domain reads DVKVTQSSRYLVKRTGEKVFLECVQDMDHENMFWYRQDPGLGLRLIYFSYDVKMKEKGDIPEGYSVSREKKERFSLILESASTNQTSMYLCASSPRHLNTEAFFGQGTRLTVV.

The CDR3 sequence is CSARGLAGAREQFF. The CDR3, as DNA: TGCAGTGCTAGAGGACTAGCGGGAGCTCGCGAGCAGTTCTTC. This chain uses TRBV20-1 with TRBJ2-1; 12 bases fit TRBD2. The CDR3 sequence is 14 residues long. The trim removed 1 base at V and 10 bases at J, leaving 5 bases unmatched. Per the germline V gene, CDR1 is DFQATT and CDR2 is SNEGSKA (reference sequence).

This chain connects TRBV12-3 or TRBV12-4 to TRBJ2-1; 11 bases fit TRBD1. With 6 bases clipped from V and 8 bases from J, the junction kept 3 bases outside the gene matches. The CDR3 has 13 residues. CDR3 protein: CASRQDRGHEQFF. In DNA form, the CDR3 reads TGTGCCAGCAGACAGGACAGGGGGCATGAGCAGTTCTTC.

The CDR3 DNA sequence: TGCGCCAGCAGCTTGAATGGAGTAACGGAATCACAAGAGACCCAGTACTTC. The encoded protein is CASSLNGVTESQETQYF. The V gene is TRBV5-1, the J gene TRBJ2-5; D gene ambiguous. Trimming took 1 base from V and 2 from J, leaving 18 bases between them. CDR3 size: 17 residues. Germline V gives CDR1 SGHRS, CDR2 YFSETQ.

CDR3 in amino acids: CASSALTSTETQYF. Written as DNA, the CDR3 is TGTGCCAGCAGCGCGTTGACTAGCACAGAGACCCAGTACTTC. V usage is TRBV11-2 and J usage is TRBJ2-5; 7 bases match TRBD2. V gave up 5 bases and J gave up 4 bases; unmatched junction bases: 7. The CDR3 length is 14 residues. Germline V gives CDR1 SGHAT, CDR2 FQNNGV.

This chain connects TRBV27 to TRBJ2-5, with 7 bases aligning to TRBD2. The CDR3 totals 17 residues. With 10 bases clipped from V and 5 bases from J, the junction kept 22 bases outside the gene matches. The germline V gene has CDR1 MNHEY and CDR2 SMNVEV (reference sequence). The CDR3 is CATSQGLAEIRWETQYF. The CDR3 DNA reads as TGTGCCACCAGCCAAGGGCTAGCGGAGATAAGATGGGAGACCCAGTACTTC.